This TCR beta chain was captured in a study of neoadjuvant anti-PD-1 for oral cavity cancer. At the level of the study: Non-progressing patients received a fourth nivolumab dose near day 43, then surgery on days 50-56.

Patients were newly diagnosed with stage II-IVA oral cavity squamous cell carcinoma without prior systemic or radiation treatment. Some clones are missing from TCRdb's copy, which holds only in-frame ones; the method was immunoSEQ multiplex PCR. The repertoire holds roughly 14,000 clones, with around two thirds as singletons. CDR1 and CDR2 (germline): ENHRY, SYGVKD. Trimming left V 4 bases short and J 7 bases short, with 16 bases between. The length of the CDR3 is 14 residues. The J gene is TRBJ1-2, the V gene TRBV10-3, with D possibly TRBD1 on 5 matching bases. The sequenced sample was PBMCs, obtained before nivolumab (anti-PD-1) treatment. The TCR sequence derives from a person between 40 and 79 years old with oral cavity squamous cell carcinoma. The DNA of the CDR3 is TGTGCCATCAGTGGGGGTTGGGGGTTCGTTGGCTACACCTTC. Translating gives CAISGGWGFVGYTF.